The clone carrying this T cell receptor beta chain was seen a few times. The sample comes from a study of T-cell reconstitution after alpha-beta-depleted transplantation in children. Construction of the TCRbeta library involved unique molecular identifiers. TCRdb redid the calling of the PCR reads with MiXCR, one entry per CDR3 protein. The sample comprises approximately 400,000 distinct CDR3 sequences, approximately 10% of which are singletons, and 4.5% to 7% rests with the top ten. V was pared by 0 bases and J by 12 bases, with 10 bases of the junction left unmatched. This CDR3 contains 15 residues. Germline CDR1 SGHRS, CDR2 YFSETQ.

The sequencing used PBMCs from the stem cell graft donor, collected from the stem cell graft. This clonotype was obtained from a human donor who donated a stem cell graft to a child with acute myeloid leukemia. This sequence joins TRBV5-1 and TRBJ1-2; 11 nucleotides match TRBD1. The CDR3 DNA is TGCGCCAGCAGCTTGGGGACCTACGGACAGGGGGCGAACACCTTC. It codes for CASSLGTYGQGANTF.